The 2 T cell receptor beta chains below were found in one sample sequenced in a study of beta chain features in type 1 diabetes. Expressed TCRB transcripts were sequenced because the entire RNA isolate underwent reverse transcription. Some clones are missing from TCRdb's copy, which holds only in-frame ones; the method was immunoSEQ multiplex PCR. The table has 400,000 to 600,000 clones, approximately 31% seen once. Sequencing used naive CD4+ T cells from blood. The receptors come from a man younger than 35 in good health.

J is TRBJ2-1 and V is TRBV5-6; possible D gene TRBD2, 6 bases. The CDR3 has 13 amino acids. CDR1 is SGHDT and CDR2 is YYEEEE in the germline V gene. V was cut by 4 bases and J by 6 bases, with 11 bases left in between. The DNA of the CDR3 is TGTGCCAGCAGCATCCCCGGGGGCAATGAGCAGTTCTTC. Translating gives CASSIPGGNEQFF.

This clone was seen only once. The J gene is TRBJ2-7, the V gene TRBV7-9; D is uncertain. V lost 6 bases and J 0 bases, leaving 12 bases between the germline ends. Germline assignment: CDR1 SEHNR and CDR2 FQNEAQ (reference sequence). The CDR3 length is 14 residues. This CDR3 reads CASSFAPPSYEQYF. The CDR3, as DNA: TGTGCCAGCAGTTTTGCCCCTCCCTCCTACGAGCAGTACTTC. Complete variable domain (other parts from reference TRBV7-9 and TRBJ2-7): DTGVSQNPRHKITKRGQNVTFRCDPISEHNRLYWYRQTLGQGPEFLTYFQNEAQLEKSRLLSDRFSAERPKGSFSTLEIQRTEQGDSAMYLCASSFAPPSYEQYFGPGTRLTVT.